This T cell receptor (beta chain) was sequenced during a study of blood T cell repertoires in COVID-19. Study at large: T cells, B-cell-depleted T cells, or PBMCs supplied cDNA or gDNA.

A Seattle source enrolled patients during active infection and followed them longitudinally. Per the authors' pipeline: The authors estimated nucleated cell counts from reference gene primer amplification. The method was immunoSEQ multiplex PCR; TCRdb's version includes in-frame clones alone and lacks a portion of them. V and J calls and clone size come straight from that table; D and trimming were deduced from the DNA. This repertoire shows over 400,000 clones, about 89% found once; its top ten account for roughly 8%. The CDR3 covers 13 residues. Germline lookup yields CDR1 SGHDT and CDR2 YYEEEE. Trimming pared 6 bases from V and 4 bases from J, leaving 13 bases between.

The TCR sequence derives from a woman in her fifties or sixties with COVID-19, enrolled during active disease. The source material was peripheral blood. The V gene is TRBV5-6, the J gene TRBJ1-2; D not resolved. The chain's CDR3 is CASIPSTGYGYTF. CDR3 DNA sequence: TGTGCCAGCATCCCATCGACGGGCTATGGCTACACCTTC.